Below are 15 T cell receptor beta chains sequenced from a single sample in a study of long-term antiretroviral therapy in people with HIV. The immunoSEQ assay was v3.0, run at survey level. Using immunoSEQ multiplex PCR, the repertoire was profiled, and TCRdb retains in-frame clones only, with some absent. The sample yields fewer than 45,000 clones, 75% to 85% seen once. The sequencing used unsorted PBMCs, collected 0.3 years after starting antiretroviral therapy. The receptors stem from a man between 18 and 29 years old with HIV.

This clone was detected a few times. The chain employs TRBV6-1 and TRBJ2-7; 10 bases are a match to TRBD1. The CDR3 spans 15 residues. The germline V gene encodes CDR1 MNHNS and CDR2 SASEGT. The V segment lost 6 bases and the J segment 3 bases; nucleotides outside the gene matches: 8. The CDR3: CASSTLTGGIYEQYF. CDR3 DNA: TGTGCCAGCAGCACATTGACAGGGGGCATCTACGAGCAGTACTTC.

CDR3 DNA sequence: TGTGCCACCCGAGACGGGACAGGTCAAAACATTCAGTACTTC. It specifies CATRDGTGQNIQYF. The chain links TRBV19 to TRBJ2-4, with TRBD1 identical over 8 bases. V trimming: 10 bases; J trimming: 5 bases; junction bases outside the gene matches: 10. Germline CDR1 and CDR2: LNHDA and SQIVND (reference sequence). The CDR3 has 14 residues.

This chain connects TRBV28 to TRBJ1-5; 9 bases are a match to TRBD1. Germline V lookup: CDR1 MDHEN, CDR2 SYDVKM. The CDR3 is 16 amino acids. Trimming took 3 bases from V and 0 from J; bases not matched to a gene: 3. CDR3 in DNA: TGTGCCAGCAGTTTGGGGACAGGGTATAGCAATCAGCCCCAGCATTTT. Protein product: CASSLGTGYSNQPQHF.

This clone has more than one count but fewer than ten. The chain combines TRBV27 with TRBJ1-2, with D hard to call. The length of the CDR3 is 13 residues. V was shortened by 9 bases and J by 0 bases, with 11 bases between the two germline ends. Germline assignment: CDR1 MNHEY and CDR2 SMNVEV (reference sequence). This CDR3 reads CASKQRTNYGYTF. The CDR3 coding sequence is TGTGCCAGTAAACAGAGAACTAACTATGGCTACACCTTC.

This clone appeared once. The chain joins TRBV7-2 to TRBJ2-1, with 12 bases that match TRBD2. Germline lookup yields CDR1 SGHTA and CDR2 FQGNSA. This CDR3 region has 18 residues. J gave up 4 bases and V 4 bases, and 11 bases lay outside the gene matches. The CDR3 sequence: CASSSPRGLAGGYNEQFF. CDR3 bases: TGTGCCAGCAGCTCGCCACGAGGGCTAGCGGGGGGGTACAATGAGCAGTTCTTC.

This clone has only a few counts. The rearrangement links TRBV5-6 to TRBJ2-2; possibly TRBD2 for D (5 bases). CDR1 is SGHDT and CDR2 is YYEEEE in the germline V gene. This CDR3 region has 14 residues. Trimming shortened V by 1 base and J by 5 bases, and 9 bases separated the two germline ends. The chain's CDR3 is CASSLWERTGELFF. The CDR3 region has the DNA TGTGCCAGCAGCTTGTGGGAGAGAACCGGGGAGCTGTTTTTT.

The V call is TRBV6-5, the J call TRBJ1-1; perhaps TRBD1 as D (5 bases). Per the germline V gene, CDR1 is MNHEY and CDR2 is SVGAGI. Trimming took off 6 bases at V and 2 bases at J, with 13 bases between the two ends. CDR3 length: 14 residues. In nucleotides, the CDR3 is TGTGCCAGCAGCCCCGGGACGGCAAACACTGAAGCTTTCTTT. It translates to CASSPGTANTEAFF.

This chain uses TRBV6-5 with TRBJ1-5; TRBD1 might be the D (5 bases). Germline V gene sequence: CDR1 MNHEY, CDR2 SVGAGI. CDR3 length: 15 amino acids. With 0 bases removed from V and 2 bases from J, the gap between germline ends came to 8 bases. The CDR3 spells CASSYSGVGNQPQHF. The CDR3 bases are TGTGCCAGCAGTTACTCAGGGGTTGGCAATCAGCCCCAGCATTTT.

The CDR3 region is CASSFEAAETQYF. CDR3 in DNA: TGTGCCAGCAGCTTCGAGGCGGCCGAGACCCAGTACTTC. The chain uses TRBV5-6 and TRBJ2-5, with D hard to call. This CDR3 is built from 13 residues. Trimming removed 2 bases from V and 5 bases from J, with 10 bases in between. Germline V gene sequence: CDR1 SGHDT, CDR2 YYEEEE.

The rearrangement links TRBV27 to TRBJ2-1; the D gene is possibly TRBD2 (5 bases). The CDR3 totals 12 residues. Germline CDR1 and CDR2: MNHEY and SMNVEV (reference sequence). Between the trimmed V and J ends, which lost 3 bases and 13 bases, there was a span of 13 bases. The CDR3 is CASSFGPEDQFF. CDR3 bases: TGTGCCAGCAGTTTTGGCCCGGAGGATCAGTTCTTC.

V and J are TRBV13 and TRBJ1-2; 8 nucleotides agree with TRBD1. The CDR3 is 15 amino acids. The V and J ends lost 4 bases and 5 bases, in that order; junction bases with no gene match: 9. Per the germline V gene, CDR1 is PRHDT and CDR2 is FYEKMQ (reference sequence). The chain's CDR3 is CASSSNDRGWYGYTF. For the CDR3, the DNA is TGTGCCAGCAGCTCCAATGACAGGGGCTGGTATGGCTACACCTTC.

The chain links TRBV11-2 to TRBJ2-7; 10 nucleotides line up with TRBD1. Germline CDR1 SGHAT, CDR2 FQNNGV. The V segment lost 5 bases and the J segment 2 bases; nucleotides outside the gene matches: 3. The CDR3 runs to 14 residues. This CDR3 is CASSTGTGAYEQYF. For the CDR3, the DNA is TGTGCCAGCAGCACGGGGACAGGGGCCTACGAGCAGTACTTC.

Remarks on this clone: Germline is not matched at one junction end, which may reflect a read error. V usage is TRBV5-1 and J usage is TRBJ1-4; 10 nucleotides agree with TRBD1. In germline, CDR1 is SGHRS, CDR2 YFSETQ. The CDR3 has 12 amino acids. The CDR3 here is CASSDGQGGPLF. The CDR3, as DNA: TGCGCCAGCAGCGACGGACAGGGGGGCCCTCTTTTT.

The CDR3 loop reads CASSSGSYDEQYF. DNA of the CDR3: TGTGCCAGCAGCTCAGGATCCTATGACGAGCAGTACTTC. This chain connects TRBV7-9 to TRBJ2-7; D gene uncertain. The CDR3 spans 13 residues. Germline loops: CDR1 SEHNR, CDR2 FQNEAQ (reference sequence). Trimming left V 4 bases short and J 5 bases short, with 12 bases between.

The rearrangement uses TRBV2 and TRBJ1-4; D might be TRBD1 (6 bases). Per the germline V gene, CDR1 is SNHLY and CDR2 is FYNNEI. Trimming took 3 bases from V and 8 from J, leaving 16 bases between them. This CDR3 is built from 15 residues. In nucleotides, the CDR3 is TGTGCCAGCAGTGATAACGTACAGGGCTGGGAAAAACTGTTTTTT. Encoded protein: CASSDNVQGWEKLFF.